This T cell receptor (beta chain) is from a study of blood T cell repertoires in COVID-19. Turning to the study itself: Nucleic acid was either cDNA or gDNA, and it came from T cells, B-cell-depleted T cells, or PBMCs.

Individuals aged about 18 to 100 years were recruited from fewer than 25 US areas. Sequencing used immunoSEQ multiplex PCR; TCRdb keeps in-frame clones, though not all of them. The sample consists of over 150,000 clones, approximately 89% of them appearing once. V lost 8 bases and J 5 bases, leaving 15 bases between the germline ends. Germline V gene lookup returns CDR1 SNHLY and CDR2 FYNNEI. This CDR3 region has 13 residues. The rearrangement joins TRBV2 to TRBJ2-5; D call uncertain. The sample consisted of PBMCs or T cells enriched from blood (not recorded which). The receptor's source is a man aged 35 to 55 who had recovered from COVID-19. The CDR3 DNA is TGTGCCAGCCGAGATCCTTTCGAGGAGACCCAGTACTTC. Translation: CASRDPFEETQYF.